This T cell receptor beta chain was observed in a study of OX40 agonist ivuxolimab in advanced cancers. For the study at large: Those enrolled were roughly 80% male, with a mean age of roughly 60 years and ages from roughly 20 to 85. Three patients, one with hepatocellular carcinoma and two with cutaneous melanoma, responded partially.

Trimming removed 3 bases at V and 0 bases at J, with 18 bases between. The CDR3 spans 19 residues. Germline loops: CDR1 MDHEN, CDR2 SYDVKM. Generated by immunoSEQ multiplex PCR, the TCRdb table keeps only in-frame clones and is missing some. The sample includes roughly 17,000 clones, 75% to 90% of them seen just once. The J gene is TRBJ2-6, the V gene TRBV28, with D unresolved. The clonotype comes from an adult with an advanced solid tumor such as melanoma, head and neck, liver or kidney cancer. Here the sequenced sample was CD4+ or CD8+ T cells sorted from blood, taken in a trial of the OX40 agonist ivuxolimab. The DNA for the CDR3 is TGTGCCAGCAGTTTCGAGTGGGGTCGGTGGAGCTCTGGGGCCAACGTCCTGACTTTC. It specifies CASSFEWGRWSSGANVLTF.